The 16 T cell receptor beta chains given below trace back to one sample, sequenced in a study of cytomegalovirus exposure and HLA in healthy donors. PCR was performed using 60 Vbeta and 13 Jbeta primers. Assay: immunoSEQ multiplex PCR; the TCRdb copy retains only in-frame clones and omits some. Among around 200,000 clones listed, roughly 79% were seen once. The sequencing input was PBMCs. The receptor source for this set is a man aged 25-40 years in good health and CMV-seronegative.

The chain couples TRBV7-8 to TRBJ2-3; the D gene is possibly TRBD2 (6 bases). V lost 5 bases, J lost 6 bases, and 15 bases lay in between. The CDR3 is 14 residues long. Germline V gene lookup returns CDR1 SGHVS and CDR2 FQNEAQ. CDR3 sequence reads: CASSPRGRTDTQYF. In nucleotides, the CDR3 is TGTGCCAGCAGCCCCCGGGGGAGGACCGATACGCAGTATTTT.

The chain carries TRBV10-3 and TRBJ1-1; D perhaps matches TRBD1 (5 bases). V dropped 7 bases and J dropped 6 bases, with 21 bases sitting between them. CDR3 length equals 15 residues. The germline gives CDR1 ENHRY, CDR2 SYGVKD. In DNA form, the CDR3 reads TGTGCCATCAAAATCGGACAACGCAAGGGGTCTGAAGCTTTCTTT. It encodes CAIKIGQRKGSEAFF.

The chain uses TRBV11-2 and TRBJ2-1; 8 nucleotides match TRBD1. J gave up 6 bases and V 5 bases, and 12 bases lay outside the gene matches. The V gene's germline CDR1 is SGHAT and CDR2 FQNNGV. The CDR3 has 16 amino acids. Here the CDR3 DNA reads TGTGCCAGCAGCGCACGACAGGGGATTTCGGGCAATGAGCAGTTCTTC. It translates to CASSARQGISGNEQFF.

In DNA form, the CDR3 reads TGTGCCAGCAGCGTGAAAATCCTAGGCCCCCAGGATACGCAGTATTTT. The encoded protein is CASSVKILGPQDTQYF. The V and J genes are TRBV9 and TRBJ2-3, with no clear D. The CDR3 spans 16 residues. Per germline, CDR1 SGDLS and CDR2 YYNGEE. The V and J ends lost 2 bases and 6 bases respectively, with 19 bases between them.

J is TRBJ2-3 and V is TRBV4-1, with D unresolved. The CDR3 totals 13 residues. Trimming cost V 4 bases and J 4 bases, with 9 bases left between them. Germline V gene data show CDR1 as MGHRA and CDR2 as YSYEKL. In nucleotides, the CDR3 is TGCGCCAGCAGCCCCCCTAGTTCAGATACGCAGTATTTT. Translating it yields CASSPPSSDTQYF.

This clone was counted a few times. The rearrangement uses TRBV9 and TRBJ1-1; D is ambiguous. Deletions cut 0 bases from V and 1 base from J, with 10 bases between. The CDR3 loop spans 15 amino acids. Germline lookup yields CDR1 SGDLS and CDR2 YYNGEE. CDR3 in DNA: TGTGCCAGCAGCGTAGCGCCCGGTGGGAACACTGAAGCTTTCTTT. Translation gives CASSVAPGGNTEAFF.

In DNA, the CDR3 is TGTGCCAGCAGCGTGGGACAGAACACTGAAGCTTTCTTT. It is translated as CASSVGQNTEAFF. The chain is built from TRBV14 and TRBJ1-1, with D possibly being TRBD1 (6 bases). The germline V gene encodes CDR1 SGHDN and CDR2 FVKESK. Between the trimmed V and J ends, which lost 5 bases and 1 base, there was a span of 8 bases. The CDR3 consists of 13 residues. Together with reference TRBV14 and TRBJ1-1, the CDR3 gives the full variable domain: EAGVTQFPSHSVIEKGQTVTLRCDPISGHDNLYWYRRVMGKEIKFLLHFVKESKQDESGMPNNRFLAERTGGTYSTLKVQPAELEDSGVYFCASSVGQNTEAFFGQGTRLTVV.

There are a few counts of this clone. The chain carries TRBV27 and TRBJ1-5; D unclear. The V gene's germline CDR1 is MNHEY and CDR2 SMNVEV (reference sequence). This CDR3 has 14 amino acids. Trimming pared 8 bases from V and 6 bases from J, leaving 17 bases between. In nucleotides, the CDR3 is TGTGCCAGCGATCATACCTACGCGGGTCAGCCCCAGCATTTT. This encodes CASDHTYAGQPQHF.

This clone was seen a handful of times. This CDR3 reads CATSREEDRGPNTYNEQFF. For the CDR3, the DNA is TGTGCCACCAGCAGAGAAGAGGACAGGGGGCCAAACACGTACAATGAGCAGTTCTTC. This sequence joins TRBV15 and TRBJ2-1; 11 positions agree with TRBD1. J was trimmed by 4 bases and V by 0 bases; bases with no gene match: 11. The CDR3 runs to 19 residues. The germline V gene has CDR1 LNHNV and CDR2 YYDKDF (reference sequence).

The CDR3 DNA is TGTGCCAGCAGCTCTCTAGCGGGAGGGCAAAGAGAGCAGTACTTC. It is translated as CASSSLAGGQREQYF. This chain connects TRBV11-2 to TRBJ2-7; 12 nucleotides align to TRBD2. CDR3 length: 15 residues. V gave up 4 bases and J gave up 7 bases; unmatched junction bases: 8. Germline V gene sequence: CDR1 SGHAT, CDR2 FQNNGV.

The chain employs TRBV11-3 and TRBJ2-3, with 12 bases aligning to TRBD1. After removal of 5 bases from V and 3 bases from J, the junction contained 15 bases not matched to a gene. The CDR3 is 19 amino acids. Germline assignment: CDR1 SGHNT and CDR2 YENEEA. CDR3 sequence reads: CASSPSGTGGLSRTDTQYF. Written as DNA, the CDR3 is TGTGCCAGCAGCCCCTCCGGGACAGGGGGCCTCTCTAGGACAGATACGCAGTATTTT. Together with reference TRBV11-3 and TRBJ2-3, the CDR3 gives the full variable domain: EAGVVQSPRYKIIEKKQPVAFWCNPISGHNTLYWYLQNLGQGPELLIRYENEEAVDDSQLPKDRFSAERLKGVDSTLKIQPAELGDSAVYLCASSPSGTGGLSRTDTQYFGPGTRLTVL.

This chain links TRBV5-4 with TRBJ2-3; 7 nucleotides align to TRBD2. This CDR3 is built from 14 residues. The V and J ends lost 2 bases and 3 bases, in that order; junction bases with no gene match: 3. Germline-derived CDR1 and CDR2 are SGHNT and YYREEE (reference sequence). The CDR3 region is CASSFGGLTDTQYF. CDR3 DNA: TGTGCCAGCAGCTTCGGGGGGTTAACAGATACGCAGTATTTT.

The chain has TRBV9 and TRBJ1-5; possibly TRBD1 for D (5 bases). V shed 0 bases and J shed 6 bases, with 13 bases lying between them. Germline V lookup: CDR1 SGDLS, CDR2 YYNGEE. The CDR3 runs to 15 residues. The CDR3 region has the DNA TGTGCCAGCAGCGTAGGGGGGGGGAGAGGTCAGCCCCAGCATTTT. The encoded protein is CASSVGGGRGQPQHF. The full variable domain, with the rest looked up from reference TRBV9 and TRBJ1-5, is DSGVTQTPKHLITATGQRVTLRCSPRSGDLSVYWYQQSLDQGLQFLIQYYNGEERAKGNILERFSAQQFPDLHSELNLSSLELGDSALYFCASSVGGGRGQPQHFGDGTRLSIL.

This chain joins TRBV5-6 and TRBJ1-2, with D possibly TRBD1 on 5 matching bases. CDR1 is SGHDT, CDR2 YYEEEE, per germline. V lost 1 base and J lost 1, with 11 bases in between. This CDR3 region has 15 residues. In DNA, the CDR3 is TGTGCCAGCAGCTTGTACGGGGGTTTTAACTATGGCTACACCTTC. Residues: CASSLYGGFNYGYTF.

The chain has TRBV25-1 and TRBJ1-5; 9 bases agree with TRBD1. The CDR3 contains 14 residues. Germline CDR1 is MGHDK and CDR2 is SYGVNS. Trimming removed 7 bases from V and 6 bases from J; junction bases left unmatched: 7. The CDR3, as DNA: TGTGCCAGCACGGGGACAGGGATGGGTCAGCCCCAGCATTTT. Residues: CASTGTGMGQPQHF.

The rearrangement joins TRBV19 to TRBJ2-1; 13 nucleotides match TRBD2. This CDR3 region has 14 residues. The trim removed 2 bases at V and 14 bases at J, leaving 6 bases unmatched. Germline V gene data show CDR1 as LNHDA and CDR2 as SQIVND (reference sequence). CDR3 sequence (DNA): TGTGCCAGTAGTATAAGTGGACTAGCGGGAGCAAAGTTCTTC. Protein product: CASSISGLAGAKFF.